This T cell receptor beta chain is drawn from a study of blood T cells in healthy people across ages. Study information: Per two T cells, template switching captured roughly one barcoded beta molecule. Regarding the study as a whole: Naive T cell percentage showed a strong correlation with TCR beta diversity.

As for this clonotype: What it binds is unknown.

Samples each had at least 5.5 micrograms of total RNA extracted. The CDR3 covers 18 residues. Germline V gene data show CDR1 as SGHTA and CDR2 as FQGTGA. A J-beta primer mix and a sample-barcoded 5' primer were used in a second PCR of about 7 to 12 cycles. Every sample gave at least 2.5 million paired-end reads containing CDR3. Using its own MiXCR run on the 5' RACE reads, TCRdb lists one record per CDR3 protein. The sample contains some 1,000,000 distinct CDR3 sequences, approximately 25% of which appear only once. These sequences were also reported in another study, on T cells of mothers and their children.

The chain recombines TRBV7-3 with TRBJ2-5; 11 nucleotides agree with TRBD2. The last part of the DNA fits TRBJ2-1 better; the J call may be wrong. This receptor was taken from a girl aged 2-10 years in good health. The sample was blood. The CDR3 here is CASSFIPSGRPMRNEQFF. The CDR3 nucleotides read TGTGCCAGCAGCTTCATCCCTAGCGGGAGGCCCATGCGCAATGAGCAGTTCTTC.